This passage covers 31 T cell receptor beta chains from one sample sequenced in a study of T cell responses to AZD1222 COVID-19 vaccine. Using immunoSEQ multiplex PCR, the repertoire was profiled, and TCRdb retains in-frame clones only, with some absent. The data hold roughly 120,000 clones, with 85% to 95% observed a single time. The material was peripheral blood, obtained 28 days after the second AZD1222 dose. The receptor set was obtained from an adult who received the AZD1222 COVID-19 vaccine.

This clone appeared a few times. The chain has TRBV5-1 and TRBJ1-4; D is ambiguous. Germline assignment: CDR1 SGHRS and CDR2 YFSETQ. The CDR3 is 12 amino acids. Trimming left V 3 bases short and J 8 bases short, with 8 bases between. The CDR3 spells CASSSDREKLFF. In nucleotides, the CDR3 is TGCGCCAGCAGCTCTGATCGGGAAAAACTGTTTTTT. Full variable domain (outside the CDR3, taken from reference TRBV5-1 and TRBJ1-4): KAGVTQTPRYLIKTRGQQVTLSCSPISGHRSVSWYQQTPGQGLQFLFEYFSETQRNKGNFPGRFSGRQFSNSRSEMNVSTLELGDSALYLCASSSDREKLFFGSGTQLSVL.

This sequence joins TRBV7-2 and TRBJ1-5; no firm D call. Trimming removed 1 base at V and 0 bases at J, with 7 bases between. CDR1 and CDR2 from the germline V gene are SGHTA and FQGNSA. The CDR3 has 15 residues. The CDR3 spells CASSLVGDSNQPQHF. CDR3 sequence (DNA): TGTGCCAGCAGCTTAGTTGGGGATAGCAATCAGCCCCAGCATTTT.

The chain recombines TRBV11-2 with TRBJ2-7; 9 nucleotides agree with TRBD1. This CDR3 has 15 amino acids. The V and J ends lost 4 bases and 2 bases, in that order; junction bases with no gene match: 6. Germline CDR1 reads SGHAT; CDR2 reads FQNNGV. The CDR3 here is CASSSYRGLAYEQYF. CDR3 nucleotides: TGTGCCAGCAGCTCCTACAGGGGGCTAGCCTACGAGCAGTACTTC.

The chain is built from TRBV27 and TRBJ2-3, with 8 bases fitting TRBD2. In germline, CDR1 is MNHEY, CDR2 SMNVEV (reference sequence). V gave up 7 bases and J gave up 0 bases; unmatched junction bases: 3. There are 14 residues in the CDR3. In DNA form, the CDR3 reads TGTGCCAGCAAACTAGCGGAGAGCACAGATACGCAGTATTTT. This sequence encodes CASKLAESTDTQYF.

The rearrangement links TRBV27 to TRBJ2-1; TRBD2 might be the D (6 bases). V lost 5 bases, J lost 2 bases, and 13 bases lay in between. Germline V gene sequence: CDR1 MNHEY, CDR2 SMNVEV (reference sequence). The CDR3 is 15 amino acids. CDR3 in DNA: TGTGCCAGCAGTAGTCGTTCGGGAGCCTACAATGAGCAGTTCTTC. This sequence encodes CASSSRSGAYNEQFF.

V gene TRBV10-3 combines with J gene TRBJ1-6, with D possibly being TRBD1 (5 bases). CDR1 is ENHRY, CDR2 SYGVKD, per germline. V dropped 6 bases and J dropped 0 bases, with 6 bases sitting between them. This CDR3 is built from 14 residues. DNA of the CDR3: TGTGCCATCAGGGGGGACTCCTATAATTCACCCCTCCACTTT. Its protein is CAIRGDSYNSPLHF.

This chain uses TRBV6-5 with TRBJ2-1; no definite D call. The CDR3 consists of 15 residues. Germline V gives CDR1 MNHEY, CDR2 SVGAGI. The V gene lost 2 bases and the J gene lost 6 bases, with 14 bases spanning the gap. CDR3 DNA sequence: TGTGCCAGCAGTTACGACCAGACCCGGGTCAATGAGCAGTTCTTC. It translates to CASSYDQTRVNEQFF.

This chain connects TRBV5-1 to TRBJ2-1, with 10 bases identical to TRBD2. Losses at the gene ends were 4 bases for V and 5 bases for J; bases not matched to a gene: 6. Germline V gene lookup returns CDR1 SGHRS and CDR2 YFSETQ. The CDR3 is 15 residues long. The CDR3 protein is CASSRGTSDDNEQFF. The CDR3, as DNA: TGCGCCAGCAGCCGCGGGACTAGCGATGACAATGAGCAGTTCTTC.

V is TRBV9 and J is TRBJ1-1; TRBD1 matches 10 bases. The CDR3 runs 15 residues. CDR1 is SGDLS and CDR2 is YYNGEE in the germline V gene. V shed 3 bases and J 2 bases; nucleotides not matched to a gene: 4. The CDR3 DNA reads TGTGCCAGCAGCGCTTGGACAGGGGGAAACACTGAAGCTTTCTTT. Amino acids: CASSAWTGGNTEAFF. The full variable domain, rest sourced from reference TRBV9 and TRBJ1-1, is DSGVTQTPKHLITATGQRVTLRCSPRSGDLSVYWYQQSLDQGLQFLIQYYNGEERAKGNILERFSAQQFPDLHSELNLSSLELGDSALYFCASSAWTGGNTEAFFGQGTRLTVV.

The chain uses TRBV11-2 and TRBJ1-1; D possibly corresponds to TRBD1 (6 bases). Germline V gives CDR1 SGHAT, CDR2 FQNNGV. The CDR3 contains 14 residues. Trimming left V 3 bases short and J 7 bases short, with 15 bases between. The DNA for the CDR3 is TGTGCCAGCAGCTTCACAGGGAGGGCGGGTGAAGCTTTCTTT. This codes for CASSFTGRAGEAFF.

The V call is TRBV21-1, the J call TRBJ2-7; the table assigns TRBD2, which was not confirmed against the DNA. TRBV21-1 is deemed a pseudogene. CDR3 length: 11 amino acids. This CDR3 is CASSVTYEQYF. The DNA for the CDR3 is TGTGCCAGCAGTGTTACCTACGAGCAGTACTTC.

The chain recombines TRBV19 with TRBJ2-3, with 7 bases lining up with TRBD2. The CDR3 is 15 residues long. Per germline, CDR1 LNHDA and CDR2 SQIVND (reference sequence). V was clipped by 4 bases and J by 5 bases; unmatched bases: 9. CDR3 loop: CASSRLAVSRDTQYF. The CDR3 coding sequence is TGTGCCAGTAGTAGGCTAGCGGTGTCCAGAGATACGCAGTATTTT. Supplemented by reference TRBV19 and TRBJ2-3, the full variable domain reads DGGITQSPKYLFRKEGQNVTLSCEQNLNHDAMYWYRQDPGQGLRLIYYSQIVNDFQKGDIAEGYSVSREKKESFPLTVTSAQKNPTAFYLCASSRLAVSRDTQYFGPGTRLTVL.

V gene TRBV6-1 combines with J gene TRBJ1-5; D not resolved. CDR3 length: 17 residues. Germline V lookup: CDR1 MNHNS, CDR2 SASEGT. Trimming stripped 1 base from V and 7 bases from J, with 20 bases between. The DNA of the CDR3 is TGTGCCAGCAGTGAAGTAATGCGCCGGGCCTCGGGGCAGCCCCAGCATTTT. This translates into CASSEVMRRASGQPQHF.

CDR3 coding DNA: TGTGCCAGCCTTCCAGGACAGACCAATGAGCAGTTCTTC. It yields the protein CASLPGQTNEQFF. V and J are TRBV28 and TRBJ2-1, with TRBD1 as a possible D gene (6 bases). CDR1 is MDHEN and CDR2 is SYDVKM in the germline V gene. V lost 8 bases and J 6 bases, leaving 14 bases between the germline ends. The CDR3 totals 13 residues.

Written as DNA, the CDR3 is TGCAGCGTTCTTCCCAGGGGAAACTCCTACAATGAGCAGTTCTTC. Residues: CSVLPRGNSYNEQFF. The chain couples TRBV29-1 to TRBJ2-1; a weak D match, TRBD1 (6 bases). The CDR3 is 15 residues long. V lost 5 bases, J lost 0 bases, and 14 bases lay in between. The germline V gene encodes CDR1 SQVTM and CDR2 ANQGSEA.

The chain has TRBV20-1 and TRBJ2-1; D not resolved. The length of the CDR3 is 11 residues. CDR1 and CDR2 (germline): DFQATT, SNEGSKA (reference sequence). Trimming took 5 bases from V and 7 from J, leaving 9 bases between them. CDR3: CSARIENEQFF. The CDR3 nucleotides read TGCAGTGCTCGAATAGAGAATGAGCAGTTCTTC.

The rearrangement joins TRBV29-1 to TRBJ1-3, with D possibly being TRBD1 (5 bases). The CDR3 length is 14 residues. CDR1 SQVTM and CDR2 ANQGSEA come from the germline V gene. V lost 3 bases and J 5 bases, leaving 14 bases between the germline ends. CDR3 DNA sequence: TGCAGCGTTGAGGCCCAGGGCCTTCGAAACACCATATATTTT. It yields the protein CSVEAQGLRNTIYF.

A remark on this clone: A junction boundary mismatches the germline segment, possibly from a read error. V and J are TRBV19 and TRBJ2-7, with 7 bases fitting TRBD1. The germline gives CDR1 LNHDA, CDR2 SQIVND (reference sequence). This CDR3 is built from 15 residues. CDR3 DNA: TGTGCCAGTAGTGTAGACAGGGCCCGGCGCTACGAGCAGTACTTC. The encoded protein is CASSVDRARRYEQYF. Looking up the rest from reference TRBV19 and TRBJ2-7 gives the full variable domain: DGGITQSPKYLFRKEGQNVTLSCEQNLNHDAMYWYRQDPGQGLRLIYYSQIVNDFQKGDIAEGYSVSREKKESFPLTVTSAQKNPTAFYLCASSVDRARRYEQYFGPGTRLTVT.

The chain joins TRBV7-2 to TRBJ2-5; weak D call: TRBD1 (6 bases). CDR1 and CDR2 from the germline V gene are SGHTA and FQGNSA. Deletions cut 5 bases from V and 1 base from J, with 8 bases between. The CDR3 is made up of 13 amino acids. CDR3 region: CASSRTAQETQYF. CDR3 sequence (DNA): TGTGCCAGCAGCCGGACAGCCCAAGAGACCCAGTACTTC.

V is TRBV10-1 and J is TRBJ2-3; TRBD2 agrees at 8 bases. The CDR3 is 15 residues long. CDR1 is WNHNN, CDR2 SYGVQD, per germline (reference sequence). V gave up 2 bases and J gave up 2 bases; unmatched junction bases: 3. CDR3: CASSEAGGPTDTQYF. DNA for the CDR3: TGCGCCAGCAGTGAGGCGGGGGGCCCCACAGATACGCAGTATTTT.

This clone was recorded once. The V and J genes are TRBV18 and TRBJ2-5, with 10 bases fitting TRBD1. Germline loops: CDR1 KGHSH, CDR2 LQKENI. Unmatched junction bases numbered 14, after V lost 3 bases and J lost 10 bases. This CDR3 has 16 residues. CDR3 sequence: CASSPRDRGESRDQYF. CDR3 in DNA: TGTGCCAGCTCACCCAGGGACAGGGGCGAATCGCGTGACCAGTACTTC.

V is TRBV18 and J is TRBJ1-2, with unresolved D. Germline CDR1 is KGHSH and CDR2 is LQKENI. V lost 8 bases and J lost 3, with 16 bases in between. There are 14 residues in the CDR3. CDR3: CASTTSRADYGYTF. CDR3 nucleotides: TGTGCCAGCACGACTTCGCGTGCGGACTATGGCTACACCTTC.

The V gene is TRBV29-1, the J gene TRBJ2-5; possibly TRBD2 for D (5 bases). Trimming removed 6 bases from V and 5 bases from J, with 19 bases in between. Germline assignment: CDR1 SQVTM and CDR2 ANQGSEA. The CDR3 sequence is 14 residues long. The CDR3 protein is CSVHGLLSRETQYF. DNA of the CDR3: TGCAGCGTCCACGGACTTCTATCCAGGGAGACCCAGTACTTC.

The CDR3 DNA is TGTGCCAGCAGCCGGGACGGCAATTCACCCCTCCACTTT. It is translated as CASSRDGNSPLHF. The V call is TRBV7-2, the J call TRBJ1-6; TRBD1 is a possible D gene (5 bases). Trimming shortened V by 5 bases and J by 7 bases, and 9 bases separated the two germline ends. The CDR3 totals 13 residues. From germline, CDR1 is SGHTA and CDR2 FQGNSA.

CDR3 sequence reads: CASSILGVQPQHF. CDR3 sequence (DNA): TGTGCCAGTAGTATTCTGGGGGTACAGCCCCAGCATTTT. This rearrangement joins TRBV19 to TRBJ1-5; D is possibly TRBD1 (5 bases). Germline CDR1 LNHDA, CDR2 SQIVND (reference sequence). The CDR3 loop spans 13 amino acids. Between the trimmed V and J ends, which lost 3 bases and 7 bases, there was a span of 10 bases.

The gene calls are TRBV5-1 and TRBJ1-1; 7 positions match TRBD1. The CDR3 runs to 13 residues. Germline V gene sequence: CDR1 SGHRS, CDR2 YFSETQ. The V and J ends lost 5 bases and 10 bases, in that order; junction bases with no gene match: 11. CDR3 sequence: CASRWEGASGAFF. Here the CDR3 DNA reads TGCGCCAGCAGATGGGAGGGGGCTTCGGGAGCTTTCTTT.

The rearrangement links TRBV3-1 (or the pseudogene TRBV3-2) to TRBJ1-6; D not resolved. Germline assignment: CDR1 LGHDT and CDR2 YNNKEL (reference sequence). The CDR3 length is 16 residues. Trimming took off 0 bases at V and 3 bases at J, with 9 bases between the two ends. For the CDR3, the DNA is TGTGCCAGCAGCCAAGATAACGCAGTCTATAATTCACCCCTCCACTTT. This codes for CASSQDNAVYNSPLHF.

This chain connects TRBV7-9 to TRBJ2-7; D might be TRBD1 or TRBD2, each matching 5 bases. Germline V CDR1 and CDR2: SEHNR, FQNEAQ (reference sequence). The CDR3 is 13 amino acids. V was cut by 1 base and J by 8 bases, with 12 bases left in between. The CDR3 DNA reads as TGTGCCAGCAGCTTAGACGGCCCGGGACAGCAGTACTTC. Its translation: CASSLDGPGQQYF.

Here the CDR3 DNA reads TGTGCCAGCAGCTTGGTTGGGGGCTGGACTGAAGCTTTCTTT. Translating gives CASSLVGGWTEAFF. J is TRBJ1-1 and V is TRBV5-4; TRBD1 is a possible D gene (6 bases). Looked up from germline, CDR1 is SGHNT and CDR2 is YYREEE (reference sequence). CDR3 length: 14 residues. Trimming removed 0 bases at V and 5 bases at J, with 11 bases between. Full variable domain (rest looked up from reference TRBV5-4 and TRBJ1-1): ETGVTQSPTHLIKTRGQQVTLRCSSQSGHNTVSWYQQALGQGPQFIFQYYREEENGRGNFPPRFSGLQFPNYSSELNVNALELDDSALYLCASSLVGGWTEAFFGQGTRLTVV.

The V and J genes are TRBV7-2 and TRBJ2-7, with 8 nucleotides matching TRBD1. The CDR3 has 13 amino acids. Germline V lookup: CDR1 SGHTA, CDR2 FQGNSA. V was clipped by 4 bases and J by 7 bases; unmatched bases: 6. The CDR3 is CASSSQGAGEQYF. The CDR3 nucleotides read TGTGCCAGCAGCTCCCAGGGGGCTGGGGAGCAGTACTTC. The full variable domain, with the rest looked up from reference TRBV7-2 and TRBJ2-7, is GAGVSQSPSNKVTEKGKDVELRCDPISGHTALYWYRQSLGQGLEFLIYFQGNSAPDKSGLPSDRFSAERTGGSVSTLTIQRTQQEDSAVYLCASSSQGAGEQYFGPGTRLTVT.

The rearrangement links TRBV7-9 to TRBJ2-7, with TRBD1 identical over 10 bases. This CDR3 has 13 residues. The germline V gene has CDR1 SEHNR and CDR2 FQNEAQ (reference sequence). Germline trimming cut 5 bases from V and 6 bases from J; bases unmatched to any gene: 4. CDR3 residues: CASSRDRGTEQYF. The CDR3, as DNA: TGTGCCAGCAGCCGGGACAGGGGTACCGAGCAGTACTTC.